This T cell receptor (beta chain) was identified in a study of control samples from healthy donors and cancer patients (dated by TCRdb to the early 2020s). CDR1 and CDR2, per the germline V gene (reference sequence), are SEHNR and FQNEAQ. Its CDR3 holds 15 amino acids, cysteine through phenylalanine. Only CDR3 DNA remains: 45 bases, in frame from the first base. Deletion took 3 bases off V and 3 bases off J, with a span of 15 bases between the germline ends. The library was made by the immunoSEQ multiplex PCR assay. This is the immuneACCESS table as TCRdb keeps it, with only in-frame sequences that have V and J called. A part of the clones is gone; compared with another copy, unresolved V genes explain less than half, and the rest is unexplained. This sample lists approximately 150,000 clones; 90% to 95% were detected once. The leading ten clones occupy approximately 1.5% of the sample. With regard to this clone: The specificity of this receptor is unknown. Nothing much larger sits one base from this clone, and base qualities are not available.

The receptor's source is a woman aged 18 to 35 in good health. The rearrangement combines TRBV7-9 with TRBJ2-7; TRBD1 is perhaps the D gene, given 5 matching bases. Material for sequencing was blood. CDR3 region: CASSFPMAGNYEQYF. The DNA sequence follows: TGTGCCAGCAGCTTCCCGATGGCAGGGAACTACGAGCAGTACTTC.